One sample yielded the 26 T cell receptor beta chains listed below, sequenced in a study of beta chain features in type 1 diabetes (dated by TCRdb to 2017 to 2018). The method behind the library was the immunoSEQ multiplex PCR assay. The High Capacity cDNA Reverse Transcription Kit was used to reverse transcribe all of the isolated RNA, meaning that expressed TCRB transcripts were what got sequenced. TCRdb took this table from immuneACCESS and kept in-frame rearrangements with V and J called. Such tables lack part of the clones; where checked against another copy, unresolved V genes explain under half of the gap, and the rest is unexplained. The sample has some 150,000 clones on record, less than 8.5% of them singletons. Around 1.5% of the sample comes from the top ten. The specimen sequenced was central memory CD4+ T cells from blood. The source is a woman in her 30s in good health.

This clone was detected only once. The chain links TRBV7-8 to TRBJ2-4, with TRBD1 as a possible D gene (6 bases). The V gene lost 5 bases and the J gene lost 0 bases, with 14 bases spanning the gap. The CDR3 spans 16 residues. CDR1 SGHVS and CDR2 FQNEAQ come from the germline V gene. CDR3 sequence: CASSGQTVLAKNIQYF. The CDR3 coding sequence is TGTGCCAGCAGCGGACAGACGGTGCTAGCCAAAAACATTCAGTACTTC.

The chain combines TRBV7-3 with TRBJ2-1, with 13 bases fitting TRBD2. The V and J ends lost 3 bases and 9 bases, in that order; junction bases with no gene match: 5. This CDR3 is built from 15 residues. Germline V gene data show CDR1 as SGHTA and CDR2 as FQGTGA. The CDR3 sequence is CASSLGTSGMVEQFF. The CDR3 DNA reads as TGTGCCAGCAGCTTGGGGACTAGCGGGATGGTTGAGCAGTTCTTC.

This clone was seen a handful of times. The V call is TRBV4-3, the J call TRBJ1-4; TRBD1 matches at 11 bases. The V and J ends lost 4 bases and 8 bases, in that order; junction bases with no gene match: 9. The CDR3 is 16 residues long. Per the germline V gene, CDR1 is LGHNA and CDR2 is YSLEER. The chain's CDR3 is CASSLGQGASEEKLFF. For the CDR3, the DNA is TGCGCCAGCAGCCTCGGACAGGGGGCTTCAGAAGAAAAACTGTTTTTT.

This chain connects TRBV18 to TRBJ2-7, with 13 positions matching TRBD2. CDR1 KGHSH and CDR2 LQKENI come from the germline V gene. Trimming took 2 bases from V and 6 from J; bases not matched to a gene: 4. The CDR3 has 15 residues. The CDR3 protein is CASSPGTSGIAEQYF. DNA of the CDR3: TGTGCCAGCTCACCAGGGACTAGCGGGATCGCCGAGCAGTACTTC.

The V and J genes are TRBV9 and TRBJ2-1; maybe TRBD2 (6 bases). CDR3 size: 16 residues. Germline CDR1 is SGDLS and CDR2 is YYNGEE. Trimming stripped 0 bases from V and 2 bases from J, with 12 bases between. The CDR3 DNA is TGTGCCAGCAGCGTAGGAGGTAGCGGAGCCTACAATGAGCAGTTCTTC. It translates to CASSVGGSGAYNEQFF. Drawing the rest from reference TRBV9 and TRBJ2-1, the complete variable domain is DSGVTQTPKHLITATGQRVTLRCSPRSGDLSVYWYQQSLDQGLQFLIQYYNGEERAKGNILERFSAQQFPDLHSELNLSSLELGDSALYFCASSVGGSGAYNEQFFGPGTRLTVL.

This clone has just a few counts. This chain joins TRBV29-1 and TRBJ2-3, with 9 positions matching TRBD2. The germline gives CDR1 SQVTM, CDR2 ANQGSEA. The CDR3 consists of 15 residues. The V gene end was trimmed by 5 bases and the J gene end by 0 bases; junction bases not matched to a gene: 6. CDR3: CSVLRLAESTDTQYF. CDR3 nucleotides: TGCAGCGTTCTAAGACTAGCGGAAAGCACAGATACGCAGTATTTT.

The CDR3 reads CASSPIARGNGYTF. The CDR3 DNA reads as TGTGCCAGCAGTCCCATAGCCAGGGGTAATGGCTACACCTTC. The chain uses TRBV27 and TRBJ1-2, with a possible D match to TRBD1 (6 bases). The germline gives CDR1 MNHEY, CDR2 SMNVEV (reference sequence). CDR3 length equals 14 residues. V was cut by 5 bases and J by 6 bases, with 16 bases left in between.

This clone turned up a few times. Other DNA sequences in the sample encode the same CDR3. This chain uses TRBV4-3 with TRBJ1-4; D unresolved. The V end was cut by 5 bases, the J end by 7 bases, with 17 bases between. CDR3 length equals 15 residues. From germline, CDR1 is LGHNA and CDR2 YSLEER. The CDR3 DNA is TGCGCCAGCAGCACCCTCAGGTTGGGCGTTGAAAAACTGTTTTTT. This translates into CASSTLRLGVEKLFF.

In this sample, this clone turned up a few times. This sequence joins TRBV6-6 and TRBJ1-5; a possible D gene is TRBD1 (5 bases). With 7 bases removed from V and 4 bases from J, the gap between germline ends came to 11 bases. CDR3 length: 13 residues. Germline V lookup: CDR1 MNHNY, CDR2 SVGAGI (reference sequence). CDR3 in DNA: TGTGCCAGCACCGACAGTCCAAATCAGCCCCAGCATTTT. As protein: CASTDSPNQPQHF.

This clone was picked up a small number of times. The chain uses TRBV6-6 and TRBJ2-1; D is unclear. The germline V gene encodes CDR1 MNHNY and CDR2 SVGAGI (reference sequence). V lost 4 bases and J lost 5, with 9 bases in between. The CDR3 sequence is 13 residues long. CDR3 region: CASSSQAHNEQFF. DNA of the CDR3: TGTGCCAGCAGTTCCCAGGCCCACAATGAGCAGTTCTTC.

This clone has just a few counts. J is TRBJ2-2 and V is TRBV7-2, with D perhaps matching TRBD1 (5 bases). The germline V gene encodes CDR1 SGHTA and CDR2 FQGNSA. This CDR3 spans 14 amino acids. V shed 3 bases and J shed 5 bases, with 10 bases lying between them. Here the CDR3 reads CASSFQGATGELFF. The CDR3 DNA follows: TGTGCCAGCAGCTTTCAAGGGGCAACCGGGGAGCTGTTTTTT.

This rearrangement joins TRBV9 to TRBJ2-1; 10 bases align to TRBD2. CDR3 length: 16 amino acids. The V gene end was trimmed by 3 bases and the J gene end by 3 bases; junction bases not matched to a gene: 6. Germline V gene lookup returns CDR1 SGDLS and CDR2 YYNGEE. CDR3 residues: CASSDARLAGYNEQFF. The CDR3 DNA follows: TGTGCCAGCAGCGACGCTCGACTAGCGGGCTACAATGAGCAGTTCTTC.

The chain is built from TRBV7-2 and TRBJ2-3; D gene ambiguous. The germline V and J ends were trimmed by 1 base and 2 bases, with 7 bases remaining between them. This CDR3 comprises 14 residues. Germline V CDR1 and CDR2: SGHTA, FQGNSA. The DNA for the CDR3 is TGTGCCAGCAGCTTAGGGGCAAACACAGATACGCAGTATTTT. It is translated as CASSLGANTDTQYF.

The chain recombines TRBV2 with TRBJ1-2; D might be TRBD1 (6 bases). The length of the CDR3 is 14 residues. The ends were cut back, 4 bases at V and 4 bases at J, with 13 bases in the middle. Germline V gives CDR1 SNHLY, CDR2 FYNNEI. CDR3 sequence: CASSGDRSSYGYTF. The CDR3 coding sequence is TGTGCCAGCAGTGGAGACAGGAGTTCCTATGGCTACACCTTC.

This clone appeared a few times. This sequence joins TRBV5-1 and TRBJ2-7; no clear D gene. V lost 0 bases and J 4 bases, leaving 14 bases between the germline ends. The CDR3 loop spans 15 amino acids. From germline, CDR1 is SGHRS and CDR2 YFSETQ. CDR3 sequence reads: CASSLGSSTEYEQYF. As DNA, the CDR3 is TGCGCCAGCAGCTTGGGGAGTAGCACGGAGTACGAGCAGTACTTC. Full variable domain (remainder filled in from reference TRBV5-1 and TRBJ2-7): KAGVTQTPRYLIKTRGQQVTLSCSPISGHRSVSWYQQTPGQGLQFLFEYFSETQRNKGNFPGRFSGRQFSNSRSEMNVSTLELGDSALYLCASSLGSSTEYEQYFGPGTRLTVT.

This clone has a handful of counts. The V and J genes are TRBV5-4 and TRBJ2-1; no clear D. This CDR3 region has 11 residues. V was pared by 1 base and J by 8 bases, with 4 bases between. Per the germline V gene, CDR1 is SGHNT and CDR2 is YYREEE (reference sequence). CDR3 sequence (DNA): TGTGCCAGCAGCTTGATCGATGAGCAGTTCTTC. Amino acids: CASSLIDEQFF.

This clone was found a few times. The chain combines TRBV30 with TRBJ2-7, with 14 bases identical to TRBD2. Germline CDR1 is GTSNPN and CDR2 is SVGIG (reference sequence). The CDR3 spans 14 residues. The junction had 3 bases not matched to a gene; V was cut back by 2 bases and J by 6 bases. The CDR3 sequence is CAWSTGLAGVEQYF. The CDR3 DNA sequence: TGTGCCTGGAGTACGGGACTAGCGGGAGTCGAGCAGTACTTC.

In this sample, this clone turned up a few times. The CDR3 loop is CASCSVPTGELFF. CDR3 DNA sequence: TGTGCCAGCTGTAGTGTGCCCACCGGGGAGCTGTTTTTT. The chain links TRBV6-5 to TRBJ2-2; D is undetermined. V lost 8 bases, J lost 4 bases, and 11 bases lay in between. CDR3 length: 13 residues. Per germline, CDR1 MNHEY and CDR2 SVGAGI.

V is TRBV5-4 and J is TRBJ2-3, with TRBD2 matching 8 bases. From germline, CDR1 is SGHNT and CDR2 YYREEE (reference sequence). Germline trimming cut 4 bases from V and 0 bases from J; bases unmatched to any gene: 10. The length of the CDR3 is 17 residues. The DNA of the CDR3 is TGTGCCAGCAGCCTCGATTTTGCGGGAGGAAGCACAGATACGCAGTATTTT. Amino acids: CASSLDFAGGSTDTQYF.

The table lists this clone with a few counts. The rearrangement links TRBV4-3 to TRBJ1-5; D is unclear. Trimming shortened V by 3 bases and J by 1 base, and 7 bases separated the two germline ends. Germline V lookup: CDR1 LGHNA, CDR2 YSLEER. CDR3 length equals 14 residues. This chain's CDR3 is CASSQEISNQPQHF. The CDR3 nucleotides are TGCGCCAGCAGCCAGGAGATAAGCAATCAGCCCCAGCATTTT.

The chain links TRBV6-7 to TRBJ1-5, with 8 positions matching TRBD1. TRBV6-7 is recorded as an ORF, its role being uncertain. V was clipped by 2 bases and J by 3 bases; unmatched bases: 18. CDR3 length equals 20 residues. The CDR3 is CASSYTCKKLGQADNQPQHF. Written as DNA, the CDR3 is TGTGCCAGCAGTTACACATGCAAAAAATTGGGACAGGCTGACAATCAGCCCCAGCATTTT.

This clone was detected only a few times. The rearrangement joins TRBV4-3 to TRBJ2-1; the match to TRBD2 covers 10 bases. CDR1 and CDR2 from the germline V gene are LGHNA and YSLEER. The CDR3 is made up of 16 amino acids. The junction had 5 bases not matched to a gene; V was cut back by 4 bases and J by 2 bases. The CDR3 DNA sequence: TGCGCCAGCAGCCCGGGACTAGCGAATGCCTACAATGAGCAGTTCTTC. Protein: CASSPGLANAYNEQFF.

This rearrangement joins TRBV25-1 to TRBJ1-2; 8 bases match TRBD1. The germline V gene has CDR1 MGHDK and CDR2 SYGVNS. The trim removed 4 bases at V and 3 bases at J, leaving 4 bases unmatched. The CDR3 has 14 residues. The CDR3 DNA is TGTGCCAGCAGTGCCGCGACAGGGGACTATGGCTACACCTTC. Translating it yields CASSAATGDYGYTF.

This clone was seen a handful of times. This sequence joins TRBV6-5 and TRBJ2-2, with 11 nucleotides matching TRBD2. The germline V gene encodes CDR1 MNHEY and CDR2 SVGAGI. CDR3 size: 15 residues. Trimming at V came to 6 bases and at J to 6 bases, leaving 6 bases not matched to a gene. The CDR3 DNA sequence: TGTGCCAGCAGAATGACTAGCGGGGACCCCGGGGAGCTGTTTTTT. Translation: CASRMTSGDPGELFF.

The V gene is TRBV28, the J gene TRBJ2-5, with 8 bases lining up with TRBD1. The trim removed 3 bases at V and 7 bases at J, leaving 7 bases unmatched. From germline, CDR1 is MDHEN and CDR2 SYDVKM. The CDR3 contains 14 residues. In DNA, the CDR3 is TGTGCCAGCAGTTTTGGGTTTGGACAGGGGACCCAGTACTTC. Encoded protein: CASSFGFGQGTQYF.

This chain links TRBV2 with TRBJ2-2, with 7 nucleotides matching TRBD2. Per the germline V gene, CDR1 is SNHLY and CDR2 is FYNNEI. V lost 8 bases to trimming and J lost 7 bases; unmatched junction nucleotides: 7. The CDR3 consists of 13 residues. CDR3 sequence (DNA): TGTGCCAGCGGGGTAACTAGCGTCGGGGAGCTGTTTTTT. It codes for CASGVTSVGELFF.